This T cell receptor (beta chain) was recorded in a study of somatic mutations in cytotoxic T cells in rheumatoid arthritis. With 7 bases removed from V and 3 bases from J, the gap between germline ends came to 14 bases. This CDR3 comprises 14 residues. The germline V gene encodes CDR1 SGDLS and CDR2 YYNGEE. Assay used: immunoSEQ multiplex PCR; TCRdb lists only in-frame clones, some missing. The sample shows fewer than 4,000 clones, 60% to 80% of them seen only once. Sample: CD8+ T cells sorted from blood. The origin of this receptor is an adult with rheumatoid arthritis. The chain has TRBV9 and TRBJ1-3, with D possibly TRBD1 on 5 matching bases. The CDR3 DNA sequence: TGTGCCAGCGGAAACGGGGCAAATGGAAACACCATATATTTT. Protein: CASGNGANGNTIYF.